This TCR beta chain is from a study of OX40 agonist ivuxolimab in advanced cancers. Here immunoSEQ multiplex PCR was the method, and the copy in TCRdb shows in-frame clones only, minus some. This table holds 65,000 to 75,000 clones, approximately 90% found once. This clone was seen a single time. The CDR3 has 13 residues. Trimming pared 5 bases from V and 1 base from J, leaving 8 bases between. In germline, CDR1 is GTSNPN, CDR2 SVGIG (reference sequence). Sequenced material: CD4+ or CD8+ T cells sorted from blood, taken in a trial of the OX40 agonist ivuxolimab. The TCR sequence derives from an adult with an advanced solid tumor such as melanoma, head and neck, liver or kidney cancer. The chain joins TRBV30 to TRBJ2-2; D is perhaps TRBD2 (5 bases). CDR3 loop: CAWSGKNTGELFF. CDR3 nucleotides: TGTGCCTGGTCCGGGAAGAACACCGGGGAGCTGTTTTTT.